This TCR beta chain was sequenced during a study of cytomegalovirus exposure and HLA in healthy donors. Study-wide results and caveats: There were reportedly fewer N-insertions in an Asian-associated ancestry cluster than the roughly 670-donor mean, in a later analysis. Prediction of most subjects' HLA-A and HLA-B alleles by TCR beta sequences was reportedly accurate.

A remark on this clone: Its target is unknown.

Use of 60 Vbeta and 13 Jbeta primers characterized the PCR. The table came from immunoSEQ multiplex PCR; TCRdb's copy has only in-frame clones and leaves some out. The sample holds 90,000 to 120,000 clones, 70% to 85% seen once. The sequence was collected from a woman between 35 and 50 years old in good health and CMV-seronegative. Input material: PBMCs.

DNA of the CDR3: TGTGCCAGCAGTTCGGGAGGGGACTATGGCTACACCTTC. Translation: CASSSGGDYGYTF. The chain has TRBV28 and TRBJ1-2, with a tentative D call TRBD1 (5 bases). The length of the CDR3 is 13 residues. V lost 4 bases to trimming and J lost 3 bases, with 9 bases between them. Germline assignment: CDR1 MDHEN and CDR2 SYDVKM.